The clone carrying this T cell receptor (beta chain) was recorded many times. Antigen unknown. With iRepertoire HTBI primers and Arm-PCR of CDR3 regions, TCR beta libraries were built. In TCRdb, the multiplex PCR reads were re-called with MiXCR into one record per CDR3 protein. The sample has about 530,000 distinct CDR3 sequences; roughly 16% are singletons. The source of the sample is a study of regulatory T cells in long-lasting Graves disease. The sample's time point: newly diagnosed GD, antithyroid drugs for less than 3 months. Researchers made the TCR library from RNA that was extracted from PBMCs. Under American Thyroid Association guidelines, Graves' disease was diagnosed. Study results and caveats: The study found lower TCR diversity in persistent Graves' patients than in newly diagnosed ones.

The CDR3 runs 15 residues. V was clipped by 4 bases and J by 5 bases, with 17 bases between them. In germline, CDR1 is SGHRS, CDR2 YFSETQ. These data also formed part of another study, on T cells in Graves' hyperthyroidism and ophthalmopathy. This second study notes: Graves' hyperthyroidism qualified as stable when ophthalmopathy did not progress within 18 months.

The rearrangement uses TRBV5-1 and TRBJ2-3; maybe TRBD2 (6 bases). The sequencing used peripheral blood mononuclear cells (PBMCs), collected at new diagnosis, from a patient treated with antithyroid drugs. The TCR originated in a middle-aged woman with Graves disease. Here the CDR3 reads CASSPSIAGIDTQYF. CDR3 nucleotide sequence: TGCGCCAGCAGCCCCAGTATCGCGGGGATAGATACGCAGTATTTT.